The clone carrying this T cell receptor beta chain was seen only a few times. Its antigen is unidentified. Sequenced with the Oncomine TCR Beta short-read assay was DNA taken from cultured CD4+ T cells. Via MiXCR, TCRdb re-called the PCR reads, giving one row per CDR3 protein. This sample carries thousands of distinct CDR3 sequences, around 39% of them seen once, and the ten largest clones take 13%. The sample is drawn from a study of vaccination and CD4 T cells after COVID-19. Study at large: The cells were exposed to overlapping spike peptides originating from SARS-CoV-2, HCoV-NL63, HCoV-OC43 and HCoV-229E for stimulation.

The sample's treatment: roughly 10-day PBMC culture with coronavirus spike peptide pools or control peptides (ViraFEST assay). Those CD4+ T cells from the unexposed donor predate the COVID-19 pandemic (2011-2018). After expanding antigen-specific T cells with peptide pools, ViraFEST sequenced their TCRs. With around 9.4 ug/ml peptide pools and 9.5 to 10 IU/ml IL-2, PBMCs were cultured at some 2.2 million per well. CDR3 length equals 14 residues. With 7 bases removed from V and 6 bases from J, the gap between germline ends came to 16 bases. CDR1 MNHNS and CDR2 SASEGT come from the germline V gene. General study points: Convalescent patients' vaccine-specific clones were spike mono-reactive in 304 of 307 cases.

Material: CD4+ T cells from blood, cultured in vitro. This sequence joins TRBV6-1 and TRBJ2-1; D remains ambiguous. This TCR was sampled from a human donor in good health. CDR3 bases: TGTGCCAGCACCCCCCGGGTAGAAAGCAATGAGCAGTTCTTC. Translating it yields CASTPRVESNEQFF.